This T cell receptor (beta chain) emerged from a study of blood T cell repertoires in COVID-19. Trimming pared 0 bases from V and 2 bases from J, leaving 10 bases between. The CDR3 runs to 15 residues. Germline V gene data show CDR1 as MNHEY and CDR2 as SVGAGI. Profiling relied on immunoSEQ multiplex PCR, and the TCRdb table lists in-frame clones only, not all of them. The table includes tens of thousands of clones, 80% to 90% detected once. Sequences were obtained from peripheral blood. The chain links TRBV6-5 to TRBJ1-1; D ambiguous. The receptor was derived from a human donor in a cohort sampled during active COVID-19. The CDR3 is CASSYSGSPNTEAFF. The CDR3 DNA follows: TGTGCCAGCAGTTACTCGGGCTCCCCAAACACTGAAGCTTTCTTT.